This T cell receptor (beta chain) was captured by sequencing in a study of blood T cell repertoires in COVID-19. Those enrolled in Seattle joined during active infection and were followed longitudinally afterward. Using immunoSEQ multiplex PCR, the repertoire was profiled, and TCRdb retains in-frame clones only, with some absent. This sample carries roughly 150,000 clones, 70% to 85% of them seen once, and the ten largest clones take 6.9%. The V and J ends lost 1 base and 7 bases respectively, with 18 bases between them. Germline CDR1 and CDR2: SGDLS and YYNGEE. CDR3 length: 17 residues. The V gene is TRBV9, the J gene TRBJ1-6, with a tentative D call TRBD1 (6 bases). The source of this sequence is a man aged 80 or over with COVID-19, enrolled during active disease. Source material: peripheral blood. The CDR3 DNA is TGTGCCAGCAGCGTATCGACAGGACAGAGAGCAAATTCACCCCTCCACTTT. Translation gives CASSVSTGQRANSPLHF.